This TCR beta chain was identified in a study of blood T cell repertoires in COVID-19. The CDR3 runs 13 residues. V shed 4 bases and J shed 8 bases, with 15 bases lying between them. Germline V gene sequence: CDR1 SGHRS, CDR2 YFSETQ. This clone appeared a single time. The assay was immunoSEQ multiplex PCR, and TCRdb's table has in-frame clones only and misses some. The data hold 330,000 or so clones, with more than 70% observed a single time. Sequencing used PBMCs or T cells enriched from blood (not recorded which). This TCR was recovered from a woman in her 30s who had been exposed to COVID-19. This chain connects TRBV5-1 to TRBJ1-2, with D possibly being TRBD1 (5 bases). The DNA of the CDR3 is TGCGCCAGCAGCCTCACAGGTCCTTCGGGCTACACCTTC. It encodes CASSLTGPSGYTF.